What follows are 31 T cell receptor beta chains derived from one specimen sequenced in a study of blood T cell repertoires in COVID-19 (dated by TCRdb to about 2020). Library prep was done by the immunoSEQ multiplex PCR assay. TCRdb mirrors the immuneACCESS table, restricted to in-frame sequences. Some clones are absent from its copies; in checked studies, under half trace to an unresolved V gene, and the reason for the others is unknown. Here the sample has some 510,000 clones; 88% occur a single time. The leading ten clones occupy over 1.5% of the sample. Material for sequencing was PBMCs or T cells enriched from blood (not recorded which). The source is a woman aged 40 to 55 who had recovered from COVID-19.

The J gene is TRBJ1-2, the V gene TRBV30, with 8 bases aligning to TRBD1. The ends lost 2 bases at V and 2 bases at J; junction bases unmatched: 4. The CDR3 consists of 14 residues. The germline CDR1 and CDR2 sequences are GTSNPN and SVGIG (reference sequence). CDR3 sequence: CAWSQWTGNYGYTF. CDR3 coding DNA: TGTGCCTGGAGTCAATGGACAGGGAACTATGGCTACACCTTC.

The rearrangement links TRBV7-6 to TRBJ2-1, with 7 positions matching TRBD1. In germline, CDR1 is SGHVS, CDR2 FNYEAQ. There are 17 residues in the CDR3. Trimming at V came to 1 base and at J to 7 bases, leaving 13 bases not matched to a gene. CDR3 amino acids: CASSLELRQSQGNEQFF. Here the CDR3 DNA reads TGTGCCAGCAGCTTAGAGCTACGACAATCACAGGGGAATGAGCAGTTCTTC.

This rearrangement joins TRBV30 to TRBJ2-7, with D possibly being TRBD2 (6 bases). V was cut by 3 bases and J by 3 bases, with 21 bases left in between. Per the germline V gene, CDR1 is GTSNPN and CDR2 is SVGIG (reference sequence). The CDR3 is 16 residues long. The CDR3 DNA sequence: TGTGCCTGGAGCGGCAGCTCTGGGCCGGACTACTACGAGCAGTACTTC. Translated, it gives CAWSGSSGPDYYEQYF.

J is TRBJ1-6 and V is TRBV27; TRBD1 matches at 7 bases. The CDR3 is 12 amino acids. Unmatched junction bases numbered 5, after V lost 3 bases and J lost 15 bases. From germline, CDR1 is MNHEY and CDR2 SMNVEV (reference sequence). The chain's CDR3 is CASSFLGQNLHF. CDR3 DNA sequence: TGTGCCAGCAGTTTCTTGGGACAGAACCTCCACTTT.

The gene calls are TRBV19 and TRBJ2-7, with 8 bases matching TRBD1. With 8 bases clipped from V and 7 bases from J, the junction kept 4 bases outside the gene matches. This CDR3 contains 11 residues. The V gene's germline CDR1 is LNHDA and CDR2 SQIVND (reference sequence). The CDR3 is CASQGAREQYF. CDR3 coding DNA: TGTGCCAGTCAGGGGGCGCGGGAGCAGTACTTC.

The chain recombines TRBV27 with TRBJ2-1; 11 nucleotides align to TRBD1. After removal of 5 bases from V and 6 bases from J, the junction contained 6 bases not matched to a gene. The germline gives CDR1 MNHEY, CDR2 SMNVEV (reference sequence). The CDR3 is 15 residues long. CDR3 in DNA: TGTGCCAGCAGTCCTGGGACAGGGGGGTCCAATGAGCAGTTCTTC. It translates to CASSPGTGGSNEQFF.

The CDR3: CASSPGTGSNRCTF. The CDR3 bases are TGTGCCAGCAGCCCCGGGACAGGGTCTAATCGCTGCACCTTC. This rearrangement joins TRBV3-1 (or the pseudogene TRBV3-2) to TRBJ1-2, with 9 bases lining up with TRBD1. After removal of 4 bases from V and 13 bases from J, the junction contained 13 bases not matched to a gene. Germline CDR1 LGHDT, CDR2 YNNKEL (reference sequence). The CDR3 spans 14 residues.

The chain uses TRBV7-9 and TRBJ2-1, with 16 bases identical to TRBD2. Germline CDR1 is SEHNR and CDR2 is FQNEAQ (reference sequence). The CDR3 is made up of 17 amino acids. With V trimmed by 5 bases and J by 5 bases, 6 bases remained unmatched. The CDR3 protein is CASSPGTSGRADNEQFF. In DNA, the CDR3 is TGTGCCAGCAGCCCTGGGACTAGCGGGAGGGCCGACAATGAGCAGTTCTTC.

CDR3 nucleotide sequence: TGTGCCAGCAGGGTGACAGCAACTAATGAAAAACTGTTTTTT. Protein sequence: CASRVTATNEKLFF. The V gene is TRBV2, the J gene TRBJ1-4, with D possibly matching TRBD1 (5 bases). CDR3 length: 14 amino acids. Germline loops: CDR1 SNHLY, CDR2 FYNNEI. V lost 6 bases, J lost 0 bases, and 8 bases lay in between.

The V gene is TRBV5-1, the J gene TRBJ2-5, with D possibly being TRBD1 (6 bases). The CDR3 spans 16 residues. V was trimmed by 4 bases and J by 2 bases, leaving 18 bases between them. Germline V CDR1 and CDR2: SGHRS, YFSETQ. The CDR3 nucleotides are TGCGCCAGCAGCCTCCTTAAGACAGGCCATCAAGAGACCCAGTACTTC. Its translation is CASSLLKTGHQETQYF.

The chain recombines TRBV7-9 with TRBJ2-5; D perhaps matches TRBD1 (6 bases). Between the trimmed V and J ends, which lost 5 bases and 5 bases, there was a span of 21 bases. Per the germline V gene, CDR1 is SEHNR and CDR2 is FQNEAQ (reference sequence). The CDR3 extends over 16 amino acids. The CDR3 DNA sequence: TGTGCCAGCAGCCATTCATCGGACAGCCAGGGCGAGACCCAGTACTTC. It is translated as CASSHSSDSQGETQYF.

The chain joins TRBV4-2 to TRBJ1-5; D is ambiguous. Germline CDR1 is LGHNA and CDR2 is YNFKEQ. This CDR3 region has 13 residues. V lost 0 bases and J 6 bases, leaving 6 bases between the germline ends. This chain's CDR3 is CASSQDAVQPQHF. CDR3 nucleotides: TGTGCCAGCAGCCAAGATGCGGTTCAGCCCCAGCATTTT.

The rearrangement uses TRBV5-6 and TRBJ1-2; 10 bases match TRBD1. V trimming: 1 base; J trimming: 8 bases; junction bases outside the gene matches: 8. CDR3 length equals 15 residues. The germline CDR1 and CDR2 sequences are SGHDT and YYEEEE. The CDR3 protein is CASSLWGQGSIGYTF. Here the CDR3 DNA reads TGTGCCAGCAGCTTGTGGGGACAGGGGTCGATAGGCTACACCTTC.

The chain has TRBV6-2 or TRBV6-3 and TRBJ2-7; 13 bases are a match to TRBD2. V was pared by 2 bases and J by 6 bases, with 13 bases of the junction left unmatched. Germline V gene sequence: CDR1 MNHEY, CDR2 SVGEGT. There are 18 residues in the CDR3. The CDR3 sequence: CASSYRTSGSFSLAEQYF. CDR3 nucleotide sequence: TGTGCCAGCAGTTACCGGACTAGCGGGAGCTTTTCCTTGGCCGAGCAGTACTTC.

The gene calls are TRBV11-3 and TRBJ2-3; 7 bases align to TRBD2. The CDR3 is made up of 14 amino acids. Germline loops: CDR1 SGHNT, CDR2 YENEEA. V lost 2 bases and J lost 5; bases outside the gene matches: 4. The CDR3 sequence is CASSLRGEGDTQYF. CDR3 sequence (DNA): TGTGCCAGCAGCTTACGGGGGGAAGGAGATACGCAGTATTTT.

The chain's CDR3 is CASRTPGQSYGYTF. The CDR3, as DNA: TGTGCCAGCAGGACCCCTGGACAGAGCTATGGCTACACCTTC. V is TRBV6-5 and J is TRBJ1-2; tentatively, D is TRBD1 (6 bases). CDR3 size: 14 residues. Trimming left V 6 bases short and J 4 bases short, with 15 bases between. The germline CDR1 and CDR2 sequences are MNHEY and SVGAGI.

J is TRBJ1-2 and V is TRBV7-8; D remains ambiguous. CDR3 size: 14 residues. Germline CDR1 is SGHVS and CDR2 is FQNEAQ. Trimming pared 1 base from V and 8 bases from J, leaving 14 bases between. CDR3 loop: CASSLDRGRSGYTF. CDR3 nucleotides: TGTGCCAGCAGCTTAGATCGAGGCAGAAGCGGCTACACCTTC.

Only one count was recorded for this clone. The gene calls are TRBV6-5 and TRBJ1-2, with D possibly matching TRBD1 (6 bases). The CDR3 contains 12 residues. Trimming stripped 8 bases from V and 4 bases from J, with 11 bases between. Germline V gene data show CDR1 as MNHEY and CDR2 as SVGAGI. The CDR3 sequence is CASGTFSYGYTF. The DNA of the CDR3 is TGTGCCAGCGGGACATTTTCCTATGGCTACACCTTC.

The chain employs TRBV19 and TRBJ2-2; 10 nucleotides align to TRBD2. J gave up 0 bases and V 8 bases, and 9 bases lay outside the gene matches. This CDR3 spans 17 amino acids. The germline V gene encodes CDR1 LNHDA and CDR2 SQIVND (reference sequence). DNA for the CDR3: TGTGCCAGTCGGGAGCGGCTAGCGGGAGCGAACACCGGGGAGCTGTTTTTT. It yields the protein CASRERLAGANTGELFF.

This sequence joins TRBV27 and TRBJ1-2, with a tentative D call TRBD1 (5 bases). With 5 bases removed from V and 0 bases from J, the gap between germline ends came to 7 bases. The CDR3 runs to 13 residues. Germline V gene sequence: CDR1 MNHEY, CDR2 SMNVEV (reference sequence). The CDR3 DNA sequence: TGTGCCAGCAGTCCGACAGCTAACTATGGCTACACCTTC. Its protein is CASSPTANYGYTF.

The chain recombines TRBV5-4 with TRBJ1-4; D is ambiguous. The CDR3 consists of 13 residues. Trimming stripped 0 bases from V and 7 bases from J, with 7 bases between. From germline, CDR1 is SGHNT and CDR2 YYREEE (reference sequence). CDR3 amino acids: CASSLDGGEKLFF. DNA of the CDR3: TGTGCCAGCAGCTTGGATGGCGGTGAAAAACTGTTTTTT.

V and J are TRBV2 and TRBJ1-5, with D possibly matching TRBD1 (5 bases). V gave up 1 base and J gave up 2 bases, with 9 bases separating them. Germline V lookup: CDR1 SNHLY, CDR2 FYNNEI. The CDR3 has 15 residues. CDR3 DNA sequence: TGTGCCAGCAGTGAAGGGGTAGGGGGCAATCAGCCCCAGCATTTT. Protein product: CASSEGVGGNQPQHF.

This chain uses TRBV7-2 with TRBJ2-6, with D unclear. Germline CDR1 and CDR2: SGHTA and FQGNSA. Trimming shortened V by 5 bases and J by 0 bases, and 5 bases separated the two germline ends. CDR3 length: 14 residues. CDR3: CASSEFSGANVLTF. CDR3 nucleotides: TGTGCCAGCAGCGAGTTCTCTGGGGCCAACGTCCTGACTTTC.

The genes are TRBV19 and TRBJ2-7; the match to TRBD2 covers 13 bases. Germline lookup yields CDR1 LNHDA and CDR2 SQIVND (reference sequence). The CDR3 loop spans 16 amino acids. J lost 2 bases, V lost 5 bases, and 6 bases had no gene match. The CDR3 bases are TGTGCCAGTAGTCCACCCGGACTAGCGGGAGCCTACGAGCAGTACTTC. It encodes CASSPPGLAGAYEQYF.

This sequence joins TRBV4-3 and TRBJ1-5, with 7 bases identical to TRBD1. The ends lost 0 bases at V and 6 bases at J; junction bases unmatched: 5. In germline, CDR1 is LGHNA, CDR2 YSLEER. The CDR3 extends over 15 amino acids. CDR3 nucleotide sequence: TGCGCCAGCAGCCAAGAAGGGGCAGGGGGTCAGCCCCAGCATTTT. This codes for CASSQEGAGGQPQHF.

The chain couples TRBV5-4 to TRBJ1-2; 7 bases match TRBD1. Germline trimming cut 4 bases from V and 5 bases from J; bases unmatched to any gene: 5. This CDR3 has 13 amino acids. The germline V gene has CDR1 SGHNT and CDR2 YYREEE (reference sequence). CDR3 in amino acids: CASSPDRVYGYTF. CDR3 bases: TGTGCCAGCAGCCCCGACAGGGTTTATGGCTACACCTTC.

The rearrangement joins TRBV19 to TRBJ2-4; D is possibly TRBD1 (6 bases). Germline V gene lookup returns CDR1 LNHDA and CDR2 SQIVND (reference sequence). V was cut by 0 bases and J by 2 bases, with 17 bases left in between. This CDR3 contains 18 residues. CDR3 sequence reads: CASSIEFRTASTKNIQYF. The CDR3 region has the DNA TGTGCCAGTAGTATAGAGTTCAGGACAGCATCGACCAAAAACATTCAGTACTTC.

V is TRBV6-1 and J is TRBJ1-2; unclear D gene. CDR1 is MNHNS and CDR2 is SASEGT in the germline V gene. Trimming took off 2 bases at V and 13 bases at J, with 23 bases between the two ends. This CDR3 has 15 residues. The CDR3 reads CASSENQAGSGSSTF. The CDR3 DNA sequence: TGTGCCAGCAGTGAAAATCAGGCAGGCTCGGGATCAAGCACCTTC.

CDR3 coding DNA: TGTGCCAGCAGTACGAGGACAGGGGGAGTCTATGGCTACACCTTC. Residues: CASSTRTGGVYGYTF. This sequence joins TRBV6-2 or TRBV6-3 and TRBJ1-2; TRBD1 matches at 10 bases. The J segment lost 4 bases and the V segment lost 5 bases, leaving 7 bases of the junction unmatched. CDR1 MNHEY and CDR2 SVGEGT come from the germline V gene. The CDR3 is 15 amino acids.

This clone showed up just once. The chain combines TRBV20-1 with TRBJ1-1; D ambiguous. Per the germline V gene, CDR1 is DFQATT and CDR2 is SNEGSKA (reference sequence). The CDR3 covers 12 residues. The V end lost 3 bases, the J end lost 4 bases, and 9 bases lay between the germline ends. The CDR3 sequence: CSASEGATEAFF. Written as DNA, the CDR3 is TGCAGTGCTAGTGAGGGAGCCACTGAAGCTTTCTTT.

The V gene is TRBV6-2 or TRBV6-3, the J gene TRBJ2-1; 8 bases map to TRBD1. The CDR3 is 15 amino acids. CDR1 and CDR2 (germline): MNHEY, SVGEGT. With V trimmed by 5 bases and J by 10 bases, 13 bases remained unmatched. The DNA of the CDR3 is TGTGCCAGCAGTGGCTATTATCAGGGGGCCAGCGAGCAGTTCTTC. Translation gives CASSGYYQGASEQFF.